This T cell receptor beta chain was recovered during a study of blood T cell repertoires in COVID-19. For the study at large: T cells, B-cell-depleted T cells, or PBMCs supplied cDNA or gDNA.

Clones were sequenced by immunoSEQ multiplex PCR, and TCRdb holds only the in-frame ones, with some missing. The data show about 45,000 clones, around 70% seen once. Trimming pared 5 bases from V and 5 bases from J, leaving 15 bases between. The CDR3 is made up of 14 amino acids. The germline CDR1 and CDR2 sequences are MNHEY and SVGAGI. The receptor was derived from a man older than 75 with acute or convalescent COVID-19. The chain combines TRBV6-5 with TRBJ1-1, with a weak D call TRBD1 (6 bases). Sequenced sample: peripheral blood. DNA of the CDR3: TGTGCCAGCAGTAGGGACAATTCCTATACTGAAGCTTTCTTT. It encodes CASSRDNSYTEAFF.